Presented here are 21 T cell receptor beta chains from one specimen sequenced in a study of spatial heterogeneity in lung cancer. Time point described: sample taken at primary tumor resection. Researchers sequenced whole RNA taken from tumor, nontumor lung or frozen PBMC without sorting. TCRdb reprocessed the 5' RACE reads via MiXCR and lists one record per CDR3 protein. The top ten clones hold approximately 42% of a sample with 45,000 or so distinct CDR3 sequences, roughly 10% of them seen once. The sequences come from PBMCs, collected at surgery. The receptors stem from a female donor with early-stage non-small cell lung cancer.

The table lists this clonotype with a few counts. This chain joins TRBV20-1 and TRBJ2-7, with 9 bases that match TRBD2. Germline values: CDR1 DFQATT, CDR2 SNEGSKA (reference sequence). CDR3 length: 15 amino acids. V lost 1 base and J lost 9; bases outside the gene matches: 13. CDR3: CSARVTSGSAIMQYF. CDR3 in DNA: TGCAGTGCTAGAGTAACTAGCGGGTCCGCCATAATGCAGTACTTC.

This clonotype turned up a few times. The J gene is TRBJ2-1, the V gene TRBV19; 7 bases are shared with TRBD2. The CDR3 has 16 residues. The germline V gene encodes CDR1 LNHDA and CDR2 SQIVND (reference sequence). The V and J ends lost 3 bases and 5 bases, in that order; junction bases with no gene match: 10. The CDR3, as DNA: TGTGCCAGTAGTATTGGGGGTAGCGGGTTTAACAATGAGCAGTTCTTC. It encodes CASSIGGSGFNNEQFF.

The chain couples TRBV7-2 to TRBJ1-2, with 8 bases that match TRBD1. Germline lookup yields CDR1 SGHTA and CDR2 FQGNSA. The CDR3 covers 15 residues. The ends lost 1 base at V and 1 base at J; junction bases unmatched: 2. The CDR3 loop is CASSLGTGLNYGYTF. CDR3 nucleotides: TGTGCCAGCAGCTTAGGGACAGGGCTTAACTATGGCTACACCTTC.

The chain employs TRBV7-6 and TRBJ2-5; 9 nucleotides match TRBD2. CDR1 SGHVS and CDR2 FNYEAQ come from the germline V gene. CDR3 size: 14 residues. Trimming at V came to 3 bases and at J to 4 bases, leaving 3 bases not matched to a gene. This CDR3 is CASSLDSGGETQYF. CDR3 in DNA: TGTGCCAGCAGCTTGGATAGCGGGGGAGAGACCCAGTACTTC. Full variable domain (outside the CDR3, taken from reference TRBV7-6 and TRBJ2-5): GAGVSQSPRYKVTKRGQDVALRCDPISGHVSLYWYRQALGQGPEFLTYFNYEAQQDKSGLPNDRFSAERPEGSISTLTIQRTEQRDSAMYRCASSLDSGGETQYFGPGTRLLVL.

This clonotype was seen ten or more times. This chain joins TRBV20-1 and TRBJ2-3; 8 positions match TRBD2. With V trimmed by 3 bases and J by 6 bases, 17 bases remained unmatched. This CDR3 region has 17 residues. CDR1 is DFQATT, CDR2 SNEGSKA, per germline (reference sequence). CDR3 in DNA: TGCAGTGCTAGTTCTCCGTGGGCGGGGGGCATTTTGGATACGCAGTATTTT. Its translation: CSASSPWAGGILDTQYF.

The chain uses TRBV6-2 or TRBV6-3 and TRBJ1-5; D ambiguous. Germline CDR1 and CDR2: MNHEY and SVGEGT. The CDR3 runs to 12 residues. V was pared by 6 bases and J by 1 base, with 4 bases between. The DNA of the CDR3 is TGTGCCAGCAGGGAAAGCAATCAGCCCCAGCATTTT. It translates to CASRESNQPQHF.

In its sample, this clonotype was seen a few times. This rearrangement joins TRBV12-3 or TRBV12-4 to TRBJ2-6; maybe TRBD2 (5 bases). The CDR3 has 13 amino acids. V lost 7 bases and J 4 bases, leaving 8 bases between the germline ends. This CDR3 reads CASNRGGANVLTF. The CDR3 region has the DNA TGTGCCAGCAACCGGGGAGGGGCCAACGTCCTGACTTTC.

This clonotype was observed a few times. This chain links TRBV5-1 with TRBJ2-7; D unresolved. V lost 0 bases, J lost 1 base, and 8 bases lay in between. The germline gives CDR1 SGHRS, CDR2 YFSETQ. There are 14 residues in the CDR3. In nucleotides, the CDR3 is TGCGCCAGCAGCTTGGCGACGGTATCCTACGAGCAGTACTTC. The encoded protein is CASSLATVSYEQYF.

V is TRBV5-1 and J is TRBJ1-2; no reliable D call. Trimming removed 1 base from V and 4 bases from J, with 8 bases in between. The CDR3 length is 13 residues. From germline, CDR1 is SGHRS and CDR2 YFSETQ. The CDR3 DNA is TGCGCCAGCAGCTTGAGTTGGGGCTATGGCTACACCTTC. It translates to CASSLSWGYGYTF.

In this sample, this clonotype turned up a few times. The V call is TRBV5-1, the J call TRBJ1-4; a weak D match, TRBD1 (6 bases). In germline, CDR1 is SGHRS, CDR2 YFSETQ. V was cut by 4 bases and J by 4 bases, with 17 bases left in between. The CDR3 consists of 16 residues. The CDR3 DNA follows: TGCGCCAGCAGCCCGCACAGGGCCCCGGGTAATGAAAAACTGTTTTTT. This sequence encodes CASSPHRAPGNEKLFF.

This clonotype has a count of ten or more. V gene TRBV20-1 combines with J gene TRBJ1-1; maybe TRBD1 (5 bases). The CDR3 has 15 residues. Germline V lookup: CDR1 DFQATT, CDR2 SNEGSKA (reference sequence). Trimming removed 3 bases from V and 1 base from J, with 15 bases in between. The CDR3 spells CSASTGGGANTEAFF. CDR3 sequence (DNA): TGCAGTGCTAGCACGGGGGGAGGGGCGAACACTGAAGCTTTCTTT.

This clonotype was counted only a few times. V is TRBV24-1 and J is TRBJ1-5; 12 positions match TRBD1. V lost 5 bases, J lost 0 bases, and 16 bases stayed unmatched. CDR3 length equals 21 residues. Germline-derived CDR1 and CDR2 are KGHDR and SFDVKD. CDR3 protein: CATSVHGGGTGGSDSNQPQHF. The CDR3 nucleotides are TGTGCCACCAGTGTTCACGGAGGAGGGACAGGGGGCTCTGATAGCAATCAGCCCCAGCATTTT.

The CDR3 loop is CASSPPGTGSYEQYF. CDR3 nucleotides: TGTGCCAGCTCACCGCCCGGGACGGGTTCCTACGAGCAGTACTTC. The genes are TRBV18 and TRBJ2-7; D could derive from TRBD1 or TRBD2 (5 bases each). Looked up from germline, CDR1 is KGHSH and CDR2 is LQKENI. This CDR3 spans 15 amino acids. V was trimmed by 3 bases and J by 1 base, leaving 13 bases between them.

Within the sample, this clonotype is medium-sized (0.01 to 0.1%). This chain uses TRBV28 with TRBJ2-3, with D possibly called TRBD1 or TRBD2 (5 bases each). Deletions cut 2 bases from V and 2 bases from J, with 11 bases between. CDR1 is MDHEN, CDR2 SYDVKM, per germline. The length of the CDR3 is 15 residues. CDR3 DNA sequence: TGTGCCAGCAGTTTAAACGGGGCCCCCACAGATACGCAGTATTTT. Protein sequence: CASSLNGAPTDTQYF.

The chain is built from TRBV10-3 and TRBJ1-2; D is unclear. The CDR3 consists of 17 residues. Trimming removed 0 bases at V and 1 base at J, with 15 bases between. CDR1 is ENHRY, CDR2 SYGVKD, per germline. The DNA of the CDR3 is TGTGCCATCAGTGAGTCGAAAGTTACAGCAATTAACTATGGCTACACCTTC. It specifies CAISESKVTAINYGYTF.

Only a few counts were recorded for this clonotype. The J gene is TRBJ1-2, the V gene TRBV19; 9 nucleotides line up with TRBD1. The CDR3 spans 17 residues. The junction had 12 bases not matched to a gene; V was cut back by 4 bases and J by 3 bases. Germline CDR1 LNHDA, CDR2 SQIVND (reference sequence). This CDR3 is CASSNRPTGGKDYGYTF. CDR3 nucleotide sequence: TGTGCCAGTAGTAACCGCCCCACAGGGGGCAAGGACTATGGCTACACCTTC.

This clonotype was seen a handful of times. As DNA, the CDR3 is TGTGCCAGCAGCTTGGTACTTGCCGAGCAGTACTTC. The encoded protein is CASSLVLAEQYF. This chain connects TRBV5-6 to TRBJ2-7; no reliable D call. Germline CDR1 SGHDT, CDR2 YYEEEE. The CDR3 extends over 12 amino acids. The V end was cut by 0 bases, the J end by 6 bases, with 7 bases between.

The chain uses TRBV2 and TRBJ2-2; unclear D gene. CDR3 length: 13 amino acids. V was clipped by 6 bases and J by 4 bases, with 9 bases between them. CDR1 SNHLY and CDR2 FYNNEI come from the germline V gene. CDR3 coding DNA: TGTGCCAGCAGAGCTGGATCCACCGGGGAGCTGTTTTTT. Residues: CASRAGSTGELFF.

This clonotype has only a few counts. V and J are TRBV29-1 and TRBJ2-1, with TRBD1 identical over 10 bases. The germline V gene has CDR1 SQVTM and CDR2 ANQGSEA. This CDR3 contains 14 residues. With V trimmed by 6 bases and J by 5 bases, 7 bases remained unmatched. This chain's CDR3 is CSVETGGVHNEQFF. DNA for the CDR3: TGCAGCGTAGAGACAGGGGGCGTTCACAATGAGCAGTTCTTC.

This chain uses TRBV5-1 with TRBJ1-1; D is ambiguous. V lost 0 bases, J lost 1 base, and 10 bases lay in between. The germline V gene encodes CDR1 SGHRS and CDR2 YFSETQ. The CDR3 extends over 15 amino acids. CDR3 sequence: CASSLEPDSNTEAFF. CDR3 DNA sequence: TGCGCCAGCAGCTTGGAGCCAGACTCGAACACTGAAGCTTTCTTT.

The chain carries TRBV7-2 and TRBJ2-5; 14 bases map to TRBD2. CDR1 and CDR2 from the germline V gene are SGHTA and FQGNSA. V shed 5 bases and J 7 bases; nucleotides not matched to a gene: 9. The CDR3 has 16 residues. DNA of the CDR3: TGTGCCAGCAGCCGACGGACTAGCGGGGGGTTGTCGACCCAGTACTTC. Encoded protein: CASSRRTSGGLSTQYF.